This note documents a single TCR beta chain sequence. This specimen belongs to a study of cytomegalovirus exposure and HLA in healthy donors. The CDR3 sequence is 13 residues long. The germline V gene has CDR1 MNHNY and CDR2 SVGAGI (reference sequence). The ends were cut back, 7 bases at V and 2 bases at J, with 10 bases in the middle. In the PCR, 60 Vbeta and 13 Jbeta primers were used. Clones were read by immunoSEQ multiplex PCR, and TCRdb kept only the in-frame ones, dropping some. This sample carries 150,000 to 200,000 clones, roughly 72% of them seen once, and the ten largest clones take about 2.1%.

The rearrangement links TRBV6-6 to TRBJ2-3; D is perhaps TRBD1 (6 bases). This clonotype was sampled from a young woman in good health and CMV-seropositive. The sample comprised PBMCs. DNA for the CDR3: TGTGCCAGCAAACAGGGCCCCACAGATACGCAGTATTTT. Its translation: CASKQGPTDTQYF.